The clone carrying this T cell receptor beta chain was picked up a small number of times. Its antigen is unknown. Using a J-beta primer mix together with a sample-barcoded 5' primer, a second PCR was run for about 7 to 12 cycles. TCRdb passed the 5' RACE reads through MiXCR, listing each CDR3 protein once. Here the sample spans over a million distinct CDR3 sequences, 35% to 45% being singletons. The donors, all healthy, were Caucasians living in Russia, aged roughly 6 to 100. At least 5 micrograms of total RNA were extracted per sample. This CDR3 is 18 amino acids long. The V and J ends lost 0 bases and 9 bases, in that order; junction bases with no gene match: 15. The germline gives CDR1 SGDLS, CDR2 YYNGEE. This record comes from a study of blood T cells in healthy people across ages. In the study overall: About one barcoded beta molecule per two T cells was the capture yield of template switching.

Regarding the study as a whole: Diversity estimated from one million T cells was considered an underestimate.

What was sequenced was blood. The sequence came from a woman aged 18-29 years in good health. The J gene is TRBJ2-1, the V gene TRBV9; TRBD1 agrees at 10 bases. CDR3 in amino acids: CASSVVWDRDRGNPEQFF. The CDR3 DNA reads TGTGCCAGCAGCGTAGTTTGGGACCGGGACAGGGGTAACCCTGAGCAGTTCTTC. The full variable domain, with the rest looked up from reference TRBV9 and TRBJ2-1, is DSGVTQTPKHLITATGQRVTLRCSPRSGDLSVYWYQQSLDQGLQFLIQYYNGEERAKGNILERFSAQQFPDLHSELNLSSLELGDSALYFCASSVVWDRDRGNPEQFFGPGTRLTVL.